Below are 6 T cell receptor beta chains sequenced from a single sample in a study of T cell repertoires in cytomegalovirus infection. TCRdb itself ran the reads through MiXCR, one entry per CDR3 protein. The sample comprises under 90,000 distinct CDR3 sequences, approximately 22% of which are singletons, and 60% to 80% rests with the top ten. Their antigens are not known. The material sequenced was PBMCs, sequenced either directly or after in vitro stimulation (not recorded which). Receptor source: a human donor in good health (CMV status not recorded). Some clones in this sample may be carry-over from other donors' samples.

The genes are TRBV2 and TRBJ2-2; D is ambiguous. Germline lookup yields CDR1 SNHLY and CDR2 FYNNEI. The germline V and J ends were trimmed by 2 bases and 0 bases, with 13 bases remaining between them. The length of the CDR3 is 17 residues. Here the CDR3 reads CASSEIASMPNTGELFF. The CDR3 nucleotides read TGTGCCAGCAGTGAAATTGCCTCGATGCCGAACACCGGGGAGCTGTTTTTT.

V usage is TRBV2 and J usage is TRBJ1-1, with D maybe TRBD1 (6 bases). This CDR3 comprises 15 residues. Trimming left V 1 base short and J 3 bases short, with 12 bases between. CDR1 is SNHLY and CDR2 is FYNNEI in the germline V gene. The CDR3 protein is CASSEGGTRYTEAFF. As DNA, the CDR3 is TGTGCCAGCAGTGAAGGAGGGACACGATACACTGAAGCTTTCTTT. Full variable domain (rest looked up from reference TRBV2 and TRBJ1-1): EPEVTQTPSHQVTQMGQEVILRCVPISNHLYFYWYRQILGQKVEFLVSFYNNEISEKSEIFDDQFSVERPDGSNFTLKIRSTKLEDSAMYFCASSEGGTRYTEAFFGQGTRLTVV.

The chain combines TRBV29-1 with TRBJ2-1; TRBD2 aligns across 12 bases. The CDR3 covers 15 residues. Germline assignment: CDR1 SQVTM and CDR2 ANQGSEA. With 7 bases clipped from V and 7 bases from J, the junction kept 11 bases outside the gene matches. The CDR3 region is CSGRTSGAQSNEQFF. The CDR3 nucleotides read TGCAGCGGTCGGACTAGCGGGGCACAAAGTAATGAGCAGTTCTTC.

This sequence joins TRBV2 and TRBJ1-1; no clear D. This CDR3 comprises 13 residues. Germline V gene sequence: CDR1 SNHLY, CDR2 FYNNEI. Trimming removed 7 bases from V and 4 bases from J, with 13 bases in between. CDR3 residues: CASIQDRGTEAFF. The CDR3 coding sequence is TGTGCCAGCATTCAGGACCGTGGCACTGAAGCTTTCTTT.

This clonotype was counted at least ten times. The rearrangement uses TRBV6-1 and TRBJ2-2, with TRBD2 matching over 12 bases. The CDR3 runs to 14 residues. With 8 bases clipped from V and 9 bases from J, the junction kept 7 bases outside the gene matches. CDR1 MNHNS and CDR2 SASEGT come from the germline V gene. CDR3 sequence: CASRLAGGPRELFF. CDR3 in DNA: TGTGCCAGCCGGCTAGCGGGAGGGCCTAGGGAGCTGTTTTTT.

This clonotype was recorded at least ten times. The CDR3 bases are TGTGCCAGCAGTACAGAGACAGGGATCTCTGGAAACACCATATATTTT. Translated: CASSTETGISGNTIYF. The chain links TRBV6-6 to TRBJ1-3; 7 positions match TRBD1. Trimming at V came to 5 bases and at J to 0 bases, leaving 7 bases not matched to a gene. The germline V gene encodes CDR1 MNHNY and CDR2 SVGAGI (reference sequence). The CDR3 sequence is 16 residues long.